This T cell receptor beta chain comes out of a study of cytomegalovirus exposure and HLA in healthy donors. V lost 8 bases and J lost 0, with 20 bases in between. The V gene's germline CDR1 is SNHLY and CDR2 FYNNEI. The CDR3 contains 17 residues. Study conclusions and caveats: Most TCR sequences proved rare, with some public TCRs found in many donors. The investigators catalogued 150 or so TCR beta chains as cytomegalovirus-associated.

To note about this clone: Its antigen is not identified.

TCRdb keeps only in-frame clones here, not all; method: immunoSEQ multiplex PCR. This table has 150,000 to 200,000 clones, more than 80% appearing once. Material: PBMCs. The sequence derives from a woman under 30 in good health and CMV-seropositive. The chain uses TRBV2 and TRBJ2-1, with D perhaps TRBD2 (6 bases). CDR3 sequence reads: CASLRLRAGSSYNEQFF. CDR3 bases: TGTGCCAGCCTCCGGTTAAGGGCGGGGAGCTCCTACAATGAGCAGTTCTTC.